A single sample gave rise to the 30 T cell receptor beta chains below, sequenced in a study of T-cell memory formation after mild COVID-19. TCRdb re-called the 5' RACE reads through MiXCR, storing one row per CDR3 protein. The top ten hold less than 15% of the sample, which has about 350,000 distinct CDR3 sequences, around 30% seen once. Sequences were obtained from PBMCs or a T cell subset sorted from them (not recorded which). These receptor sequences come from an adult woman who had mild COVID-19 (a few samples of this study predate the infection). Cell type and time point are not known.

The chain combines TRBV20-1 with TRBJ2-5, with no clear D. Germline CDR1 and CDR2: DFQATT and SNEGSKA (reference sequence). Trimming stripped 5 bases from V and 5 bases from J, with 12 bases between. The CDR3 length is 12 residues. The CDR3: CSAPRISETQYF. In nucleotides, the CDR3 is TGCAGTGCTCCCCGCATCTCGGAGACCCAGTACTTC.

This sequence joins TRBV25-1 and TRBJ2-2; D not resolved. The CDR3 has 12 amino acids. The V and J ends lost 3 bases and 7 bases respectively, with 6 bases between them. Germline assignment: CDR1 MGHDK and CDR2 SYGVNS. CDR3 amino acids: CASSESHGELFF. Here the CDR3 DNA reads TGTGCCAGCAGTGAGTCCCACGGGGAGCTGTTTTTT.

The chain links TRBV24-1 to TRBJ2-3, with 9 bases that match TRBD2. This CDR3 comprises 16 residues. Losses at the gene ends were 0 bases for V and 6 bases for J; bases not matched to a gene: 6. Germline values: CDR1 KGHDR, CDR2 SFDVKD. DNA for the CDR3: TGTGCCACCAGTGATTTGTGGCGGGAGGGCCGGGATACGCAGTATTTT. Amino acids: CATSDLWREGRDTQYF.

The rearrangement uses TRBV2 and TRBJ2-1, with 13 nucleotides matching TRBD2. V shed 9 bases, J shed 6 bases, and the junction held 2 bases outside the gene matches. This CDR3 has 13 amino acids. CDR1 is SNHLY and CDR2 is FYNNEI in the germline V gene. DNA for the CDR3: TGTGCCAGTGGGACTAGCGGGATCAATGAGCAGTTCTTC. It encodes CASGTSGINEQFF.

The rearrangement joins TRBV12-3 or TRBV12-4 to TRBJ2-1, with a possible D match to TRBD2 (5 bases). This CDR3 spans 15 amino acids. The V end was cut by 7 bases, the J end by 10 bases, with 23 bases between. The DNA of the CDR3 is TGTGCCAGCACCTTGACACTAGATCGGCGGTCCGAGCAGTTCTTC. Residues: CASTLTLDRRSEQFF.

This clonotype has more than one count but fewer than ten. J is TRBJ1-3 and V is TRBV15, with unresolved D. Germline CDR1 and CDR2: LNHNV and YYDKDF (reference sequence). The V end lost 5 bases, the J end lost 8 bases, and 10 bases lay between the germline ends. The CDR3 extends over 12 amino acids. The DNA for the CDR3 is TGTGCCACCAGCCCGAACCCGGACACCATATATTTT. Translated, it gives CATSPNPDTIYF.

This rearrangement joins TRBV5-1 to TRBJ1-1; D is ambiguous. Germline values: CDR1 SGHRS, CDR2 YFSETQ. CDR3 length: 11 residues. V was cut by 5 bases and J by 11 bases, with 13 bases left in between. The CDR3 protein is CASRSDLGAFF. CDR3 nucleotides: TGCGCCAGCAGATCGGATCTGGGGGCTTTCTTT.

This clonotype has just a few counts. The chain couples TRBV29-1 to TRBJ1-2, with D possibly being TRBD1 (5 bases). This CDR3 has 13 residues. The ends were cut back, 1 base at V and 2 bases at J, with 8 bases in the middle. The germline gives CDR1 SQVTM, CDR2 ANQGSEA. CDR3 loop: CSVEGGSNYGYTF. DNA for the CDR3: TGCAGCGTTGAAGGGGGCTCGAACTATGGCTACACCTTC.

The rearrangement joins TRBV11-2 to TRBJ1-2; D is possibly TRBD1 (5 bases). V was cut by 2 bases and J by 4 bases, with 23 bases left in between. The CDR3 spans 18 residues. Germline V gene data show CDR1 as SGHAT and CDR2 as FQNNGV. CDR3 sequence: CASSLPEMGGAGSYGYTF. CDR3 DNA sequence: TGTGCCAGCAGCTTACCTGAAATGGGAGGGGCGGGGAGCTATGGCTACACCTTC.

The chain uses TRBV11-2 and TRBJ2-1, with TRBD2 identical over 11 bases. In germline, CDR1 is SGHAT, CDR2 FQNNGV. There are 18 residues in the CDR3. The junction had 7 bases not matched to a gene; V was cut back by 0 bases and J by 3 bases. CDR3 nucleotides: TGTGCCAGCAGCTTAGATGCACTAGGGACTAGCGGCTACAATGAGCAGTTCTTC. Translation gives CASSLDALGTSGYNEQFF.

CDR3 loop: CASSYYFEQYF. The CDR3 bases are TGTGCCAGCAGTTACTACTTCGAGCAGTACTTC. The chain has TRBV6-5 and TRBJ2-7; no firm D call. The CDR3 has 11 amino acids. The ends were cut back, 1 base at V and 6 bases at J, with 4 bases in the middle. Per the germline V gene, CDR1 is MNHEY and CDR2 is SVGAGI.

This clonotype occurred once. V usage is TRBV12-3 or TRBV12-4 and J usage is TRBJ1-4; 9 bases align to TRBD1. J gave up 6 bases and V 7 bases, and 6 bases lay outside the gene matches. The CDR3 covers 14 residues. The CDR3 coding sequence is TGTGCCAGCAAATCCGGGACAGGGTATGAAAAACTGTTTTTT. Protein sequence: CASKSGTGYEKLFF.

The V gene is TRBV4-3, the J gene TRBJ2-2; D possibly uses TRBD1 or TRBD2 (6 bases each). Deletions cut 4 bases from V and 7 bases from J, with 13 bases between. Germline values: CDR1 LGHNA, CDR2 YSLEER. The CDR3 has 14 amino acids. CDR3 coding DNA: TGCGCCAGCAGCCCGGGCCGGGGGCTCGGGGAGCTGTTTTTT. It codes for CASSPGRGLGELFF.

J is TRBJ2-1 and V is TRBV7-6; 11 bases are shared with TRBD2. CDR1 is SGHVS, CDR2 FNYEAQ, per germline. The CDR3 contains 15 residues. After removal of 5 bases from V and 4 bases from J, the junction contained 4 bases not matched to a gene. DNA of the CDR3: TGTGCCAGCAGCGTCCTAGCGGGGGGTTACAATGAGCAGTTCTTC. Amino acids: CASSVLAGGYNEQFF.

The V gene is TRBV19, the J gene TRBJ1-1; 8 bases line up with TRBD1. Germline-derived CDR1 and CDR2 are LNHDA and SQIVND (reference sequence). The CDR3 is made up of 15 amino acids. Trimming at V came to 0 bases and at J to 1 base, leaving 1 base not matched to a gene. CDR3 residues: CASSIDGQGNTEAFF. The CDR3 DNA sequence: TGTGCCAGTAGTATAGATGGACAGGGGAACACTGAAGCTTTCTTT.

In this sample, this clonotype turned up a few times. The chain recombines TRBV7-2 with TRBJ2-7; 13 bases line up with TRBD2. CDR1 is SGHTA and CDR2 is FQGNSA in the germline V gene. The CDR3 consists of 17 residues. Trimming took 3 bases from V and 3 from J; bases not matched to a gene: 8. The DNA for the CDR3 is TGTGCCAGCAGCTTCGACGGACTAGCGGGGGACCTCTACGAGCAGTACTTC. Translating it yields CASSFDGLAGDLYEQYF. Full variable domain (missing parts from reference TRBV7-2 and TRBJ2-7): GAGVSQSPSNKVTEKGKDVELRCDPISGHTALYWYRQSLGQGLEFLIYFQGNSAPDKSGLPSDRFSAERTGGSVSTLTIQRTQQEDSAVYLCASSFDGLAGDLYEQYFGPGTRLTVT.

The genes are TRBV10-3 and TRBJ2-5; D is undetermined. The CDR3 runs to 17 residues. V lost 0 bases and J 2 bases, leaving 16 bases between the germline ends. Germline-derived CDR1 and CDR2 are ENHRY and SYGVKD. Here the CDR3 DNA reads TGTGCCATCAGTGAGTCGAAAGGCGTCAGAACTCAAGAGACCCAGTACTTC. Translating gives CAISESKGVRTQETQYF.

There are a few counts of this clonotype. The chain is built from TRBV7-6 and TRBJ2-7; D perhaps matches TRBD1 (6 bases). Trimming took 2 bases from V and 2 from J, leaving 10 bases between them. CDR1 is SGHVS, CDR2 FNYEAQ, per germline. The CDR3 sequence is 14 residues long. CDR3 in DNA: TGTGCCAGCAGCTTATCTGGACAGACCTACGAGCAGTACTTC. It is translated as CASSLSGQTYEQYF.

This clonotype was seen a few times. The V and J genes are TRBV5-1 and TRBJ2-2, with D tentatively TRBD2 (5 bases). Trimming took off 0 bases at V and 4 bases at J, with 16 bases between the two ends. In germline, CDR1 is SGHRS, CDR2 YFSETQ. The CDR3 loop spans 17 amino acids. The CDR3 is CASSLASGYGSTGELFF. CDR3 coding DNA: TGCGCCAGCAGCTTGGCGTCGGGGTATGGAAGCACCGGGGAGCTGTTTTTT.

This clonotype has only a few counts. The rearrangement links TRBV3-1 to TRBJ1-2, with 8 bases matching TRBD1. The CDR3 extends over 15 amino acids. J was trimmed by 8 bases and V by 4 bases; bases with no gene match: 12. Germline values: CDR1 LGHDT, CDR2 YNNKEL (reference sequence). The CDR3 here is CASSPNGQGGGGYTF. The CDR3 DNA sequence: TGTGCCAGCAGCCCAAACGGACAGGGAGGTGGCGGCTACACCTTC.

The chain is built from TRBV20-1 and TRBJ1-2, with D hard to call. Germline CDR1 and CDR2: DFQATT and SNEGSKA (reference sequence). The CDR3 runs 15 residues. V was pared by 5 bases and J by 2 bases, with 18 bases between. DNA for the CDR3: TGCAGTGCTCGGCATCGACGCTCCGTAAACTATGGCTACACCTTC. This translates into CSARHRRSVNYGYTF.

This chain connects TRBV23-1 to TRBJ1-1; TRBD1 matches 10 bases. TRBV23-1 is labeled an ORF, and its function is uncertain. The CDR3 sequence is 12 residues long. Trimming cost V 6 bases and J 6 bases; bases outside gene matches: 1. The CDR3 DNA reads TGCGCCAGCAGGGGGACAGGGGCTGAAGCTTTCTTT. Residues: CASRGTGAEAFF.

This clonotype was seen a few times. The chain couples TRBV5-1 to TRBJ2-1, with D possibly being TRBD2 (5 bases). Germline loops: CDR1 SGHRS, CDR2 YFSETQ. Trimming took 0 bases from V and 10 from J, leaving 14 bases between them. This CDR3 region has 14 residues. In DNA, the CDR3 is TGCGCCAGCAGCTTGGTTTTGGACCCGGGGGAGCAGTTCTTC. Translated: CASSLVLDPGEQFF.

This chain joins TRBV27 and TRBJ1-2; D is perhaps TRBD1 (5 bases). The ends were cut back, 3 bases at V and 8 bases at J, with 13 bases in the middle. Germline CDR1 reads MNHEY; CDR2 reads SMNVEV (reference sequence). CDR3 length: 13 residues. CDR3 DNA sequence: TGTGCCAGCAGTTTCTTTCGGGGGATGGGCTACACCTTC. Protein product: CASSFFRGMGYTF.

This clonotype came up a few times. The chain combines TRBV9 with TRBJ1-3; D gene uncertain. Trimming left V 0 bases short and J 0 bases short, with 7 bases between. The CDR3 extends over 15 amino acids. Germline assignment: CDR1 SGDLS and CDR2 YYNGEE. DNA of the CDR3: TGTGCCAGCAGCGTAGATGACCTCTCTGGAAACACCATATATTTT. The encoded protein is CASSVDDLSGNTIYF.

The CDR3 nucleotides read TGTGCCAGCAGCTTAGGGACGGGAACCGGAAATGAGCAGTTCTTC. Its protein product is CASSLGTGTGNEQFF. The chain joins TRBV7-9 to TRBJ2-1, with a possible D match to TRBD2 (5 bases). The CDR3 has 15 residues. Trimming removed 1 base at V and 7 bases at J, with 14 bases between. Germline CDR1 reads SEHNR; CDR2 reads FQNEAQ (reference sequence).

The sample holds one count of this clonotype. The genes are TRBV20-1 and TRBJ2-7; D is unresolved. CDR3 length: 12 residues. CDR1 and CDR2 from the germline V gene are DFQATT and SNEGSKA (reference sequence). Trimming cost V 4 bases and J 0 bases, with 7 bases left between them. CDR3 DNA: TGCAGTGCTAAGGCCTACTCCTACGAGCAGTACTTC. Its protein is CSAKAYSYEQYF.

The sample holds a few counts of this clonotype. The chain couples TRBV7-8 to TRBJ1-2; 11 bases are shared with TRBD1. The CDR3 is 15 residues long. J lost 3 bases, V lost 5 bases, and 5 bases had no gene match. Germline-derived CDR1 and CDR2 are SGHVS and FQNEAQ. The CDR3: CASSDGQGAYYGYTF. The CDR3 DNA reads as TGTGCCAGCAGCGACGGACAGGGGGCTTACTATGGCTACACCTTC. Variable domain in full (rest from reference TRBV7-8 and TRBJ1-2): GAGVSQSPRYKVAKRGQDVALRCDPISGHVSLFWYQQALGQGPEFLTYFQNEAQLDKSGLPSDRFFAERPEGSVSTLKIQRTQQEDSAVYLCASSDGQGAYYGYTFGSGTRLTVV.

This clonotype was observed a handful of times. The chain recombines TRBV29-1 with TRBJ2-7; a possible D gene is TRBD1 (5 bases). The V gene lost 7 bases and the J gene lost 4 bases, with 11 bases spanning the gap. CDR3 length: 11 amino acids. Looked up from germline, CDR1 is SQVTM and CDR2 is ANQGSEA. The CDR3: CSALTEYEQYF. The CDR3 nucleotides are TGCAGCGCCCTGACAGAATACGAGCAGTACTTC.

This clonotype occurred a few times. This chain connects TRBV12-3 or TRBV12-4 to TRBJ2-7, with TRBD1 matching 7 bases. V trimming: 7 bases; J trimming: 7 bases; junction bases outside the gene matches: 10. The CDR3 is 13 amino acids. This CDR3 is CASNRQGVGEQYF. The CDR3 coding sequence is TGTGCCAGCAACCGACAGGGAGTAGGGGAGCAGTACTTC.